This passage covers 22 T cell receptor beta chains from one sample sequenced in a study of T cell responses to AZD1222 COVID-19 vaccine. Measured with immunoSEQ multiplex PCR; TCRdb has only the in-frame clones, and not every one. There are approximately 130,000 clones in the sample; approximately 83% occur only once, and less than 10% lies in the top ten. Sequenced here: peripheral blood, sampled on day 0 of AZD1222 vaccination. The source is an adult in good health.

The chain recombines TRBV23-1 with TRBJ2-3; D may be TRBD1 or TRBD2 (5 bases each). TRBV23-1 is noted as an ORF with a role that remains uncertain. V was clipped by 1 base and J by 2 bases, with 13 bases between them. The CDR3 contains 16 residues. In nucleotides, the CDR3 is TGCGCCAGCAGTCAATGCAAGGGACCGGACACAGATACGCAGTATTTT. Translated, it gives CASSQCKGPDTDTQYF.

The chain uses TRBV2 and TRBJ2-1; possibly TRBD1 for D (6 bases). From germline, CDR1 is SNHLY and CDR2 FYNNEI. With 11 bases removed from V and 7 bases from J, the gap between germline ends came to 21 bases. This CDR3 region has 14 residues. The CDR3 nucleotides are TGTGCCTCCACTAAGGGGGTCTTGACGAATGAGCAGTTCTTC. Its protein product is CASTKGVLTNEQFF.

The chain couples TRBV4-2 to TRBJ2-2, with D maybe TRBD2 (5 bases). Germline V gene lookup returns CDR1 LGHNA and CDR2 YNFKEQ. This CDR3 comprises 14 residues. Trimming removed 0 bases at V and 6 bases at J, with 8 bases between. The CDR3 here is CASSQEGGSGELFF. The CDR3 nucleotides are TGTGCCAGCAGCCAAGAAGGCGGGTCCGGGGAGCTGTTTTTT.

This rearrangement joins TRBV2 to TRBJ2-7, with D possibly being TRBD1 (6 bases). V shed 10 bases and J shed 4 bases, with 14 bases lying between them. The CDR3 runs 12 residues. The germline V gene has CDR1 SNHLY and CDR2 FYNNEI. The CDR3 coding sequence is TGTGCCATCGAGGGGGTTGGATACGAGCAGTACTTC. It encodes CAIEGVGYEQYF.

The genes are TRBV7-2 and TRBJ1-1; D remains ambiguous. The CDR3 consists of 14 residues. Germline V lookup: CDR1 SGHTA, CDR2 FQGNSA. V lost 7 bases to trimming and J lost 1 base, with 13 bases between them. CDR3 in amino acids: CASTRSLPNTEAFF. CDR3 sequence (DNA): TGTGCCAGCACAAGATCGTTACCGAACACTGAAGCTTTCTTT.

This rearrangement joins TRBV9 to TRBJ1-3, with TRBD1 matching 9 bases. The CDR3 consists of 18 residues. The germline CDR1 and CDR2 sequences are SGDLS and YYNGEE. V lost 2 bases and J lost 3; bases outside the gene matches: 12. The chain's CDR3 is CASSVPTGTGLYGNTIYF. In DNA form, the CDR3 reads TGTGCCAGCAGCGTCCCAACCGGGACAGGGTTGTATGGAAACACCATATATTTT.

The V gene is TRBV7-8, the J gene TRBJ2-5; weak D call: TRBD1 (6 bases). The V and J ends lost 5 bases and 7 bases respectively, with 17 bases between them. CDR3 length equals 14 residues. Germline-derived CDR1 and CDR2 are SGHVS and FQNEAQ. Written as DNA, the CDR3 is TGTGCCAGCAGCCTCGGGACATCACGAGGGACCCAGTACTTC. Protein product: CASSLGTSRGTQYF.

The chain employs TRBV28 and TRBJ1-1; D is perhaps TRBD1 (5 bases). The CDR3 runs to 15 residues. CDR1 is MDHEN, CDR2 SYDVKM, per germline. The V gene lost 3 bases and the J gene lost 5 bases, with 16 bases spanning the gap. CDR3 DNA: TGTGCCAGCAGTTTCGATACGGGGGGAGGAACTGAAGCTTTCTTT. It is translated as CASSFDTGGGTEAFF.

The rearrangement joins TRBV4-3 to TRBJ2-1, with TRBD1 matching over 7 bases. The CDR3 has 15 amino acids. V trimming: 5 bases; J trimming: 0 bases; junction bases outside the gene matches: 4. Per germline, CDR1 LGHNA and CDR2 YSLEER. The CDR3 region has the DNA TGCGCCAGCAGCAAGGACAGGAACTCCTACAATGAGCAGTTCTTC. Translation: CASSKDRNSYNEQFF.

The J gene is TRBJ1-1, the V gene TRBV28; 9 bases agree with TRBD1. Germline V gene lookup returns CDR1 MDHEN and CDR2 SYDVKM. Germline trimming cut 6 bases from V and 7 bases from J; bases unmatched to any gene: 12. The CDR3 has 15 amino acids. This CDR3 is CASRPPGDRVGEAFF. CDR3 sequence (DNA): TGTGCCAGCAGGCCTCCGGGGGACAGGGTCGGTGAAGCTTTCTTT.

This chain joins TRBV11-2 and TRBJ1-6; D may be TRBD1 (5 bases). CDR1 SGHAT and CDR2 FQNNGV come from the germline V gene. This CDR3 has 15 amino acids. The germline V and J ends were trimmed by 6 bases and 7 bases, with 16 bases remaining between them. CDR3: CASSRGDGLNSPLHF. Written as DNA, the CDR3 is TGTGCCAGCAGTCGCGGGGACGGTCTGAATTCACCCCTCCACTTT.

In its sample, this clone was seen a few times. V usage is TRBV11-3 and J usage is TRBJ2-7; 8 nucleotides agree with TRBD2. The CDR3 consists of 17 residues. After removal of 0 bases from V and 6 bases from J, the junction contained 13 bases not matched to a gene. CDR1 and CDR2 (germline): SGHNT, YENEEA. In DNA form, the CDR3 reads TGTGCCAGCAGCTTAGATCGGCGGGTAGCGGGGTATGGCGAGCAGTACTTC. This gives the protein CASSLDRRVAGYGEQYF.

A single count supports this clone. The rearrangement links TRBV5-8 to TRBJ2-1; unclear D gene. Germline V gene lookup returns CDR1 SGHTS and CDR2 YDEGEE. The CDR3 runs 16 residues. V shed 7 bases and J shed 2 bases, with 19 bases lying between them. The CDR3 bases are TGTGCCAGCGCATCTCCGGGCCGCCAGGCCTACAATGAGCAGTTCTTC. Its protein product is CASASPGRQAYNEQFF.

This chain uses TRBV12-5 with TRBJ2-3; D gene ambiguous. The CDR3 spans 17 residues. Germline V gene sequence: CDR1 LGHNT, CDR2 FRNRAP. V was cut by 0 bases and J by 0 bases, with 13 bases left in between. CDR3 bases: TGTGCTAGTGGTTTGGTATATGGGCGGTCTAGCACAGATACGCAGTATTTT. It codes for CASGLVYGRSSTDTQYF.

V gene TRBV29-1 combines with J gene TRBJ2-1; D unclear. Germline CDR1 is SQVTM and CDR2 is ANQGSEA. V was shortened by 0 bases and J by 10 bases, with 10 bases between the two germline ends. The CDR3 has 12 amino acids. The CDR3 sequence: CSVEEGAEEQFF. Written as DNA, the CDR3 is TGCAGCGTTGAAGAGGGTGCGGAGGAGCAGTTCTTC.

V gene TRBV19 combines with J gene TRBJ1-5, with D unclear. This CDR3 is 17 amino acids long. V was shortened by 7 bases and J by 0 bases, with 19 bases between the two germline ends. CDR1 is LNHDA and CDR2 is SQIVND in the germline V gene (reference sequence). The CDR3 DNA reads TGTGCCAGTACCCCCCTCGGCGGTCCTTTTAGCAATCAGCCCCAGCATTTT. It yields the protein CASTPLGGPFSNQPQHF. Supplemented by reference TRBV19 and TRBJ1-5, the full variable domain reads DGGITQSPKYLFRKEGQNVTLSCEQNLNHDAMYWYRQDPGQGLRLIYYSQIVNDFQKGDIAEGYSVSREKKESFPLTVTSAQKNPTAFYLCASTPLGGPFSNQPQHFGDGTRLSIL.

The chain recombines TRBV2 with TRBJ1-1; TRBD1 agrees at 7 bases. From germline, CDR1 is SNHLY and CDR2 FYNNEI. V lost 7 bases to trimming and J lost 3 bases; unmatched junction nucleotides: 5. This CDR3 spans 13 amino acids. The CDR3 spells CASTGQFYTEAFF. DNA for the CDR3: TGTGCCAGCACGGGACAGTTTTACACTGAAGCTTTCTTT.

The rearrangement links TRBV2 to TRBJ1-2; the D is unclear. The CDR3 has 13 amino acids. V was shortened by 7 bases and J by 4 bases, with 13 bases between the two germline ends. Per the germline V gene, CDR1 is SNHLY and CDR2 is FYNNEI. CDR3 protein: CASNSGIGYGYTF. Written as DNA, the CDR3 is TGTGCCAGCAACTCTGGGATCGGCTATGGCTACACCTTC.

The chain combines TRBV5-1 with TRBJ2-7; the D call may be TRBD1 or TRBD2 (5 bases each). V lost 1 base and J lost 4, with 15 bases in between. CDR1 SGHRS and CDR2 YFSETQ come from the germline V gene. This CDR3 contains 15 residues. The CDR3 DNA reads TGCGCCAGCAGCTTGAGCCGGGACGGCGGATACGAGCAGTACTTC. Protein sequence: CASSLSRDGGYEQYF. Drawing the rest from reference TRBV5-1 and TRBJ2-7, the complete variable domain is KAGVTQTPRYLIKTRGQQVTLSCSPISGHRSVSWYQQTPGQGLQFLFEYFSETQRNKGNFPGRFSGRQFSNSRSEMNVSTLELGDSALYLCASSLSRDGGYEQYFGPGTRLTVT.

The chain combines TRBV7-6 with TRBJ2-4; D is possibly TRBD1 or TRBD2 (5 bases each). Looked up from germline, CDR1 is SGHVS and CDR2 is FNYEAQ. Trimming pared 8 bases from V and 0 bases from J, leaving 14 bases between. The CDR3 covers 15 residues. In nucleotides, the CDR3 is TGTGCCAGCCCCCTGACGGGGCTAGCCAAAAACATTCAGTACTTC. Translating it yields CASPLTGLAKNIQYF. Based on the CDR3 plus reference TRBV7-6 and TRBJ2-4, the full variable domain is GAGVSQSPRYKVTKRGQDVALRCDPISGHVSLYWYRQALGQGPEFLTYFNYEAQQDKSGLPNDRFSAERPEGSISTLTIQRTEQRDSAMYRCASPLTGLAKNIQYFGAGTRLSVL.

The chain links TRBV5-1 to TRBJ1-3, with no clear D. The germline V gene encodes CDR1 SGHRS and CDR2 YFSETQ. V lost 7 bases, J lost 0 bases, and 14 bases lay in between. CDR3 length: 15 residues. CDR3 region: CASQLGRSSGNTIYF. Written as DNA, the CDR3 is TGCGCCAGCCAGTTAGGGAGATCCTCTGGAAACACCATATATTTT.

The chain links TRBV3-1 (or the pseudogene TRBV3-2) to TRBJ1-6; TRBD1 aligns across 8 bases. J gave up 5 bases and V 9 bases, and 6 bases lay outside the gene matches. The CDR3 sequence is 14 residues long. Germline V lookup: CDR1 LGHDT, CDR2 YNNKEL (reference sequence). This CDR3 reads CASHDRGNNSPLHF. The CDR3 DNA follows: TGTGCCAGTCACGACAGGGGAAATAATTCACCCCTCCACTTT.